Here is one T cell receptor beta chain with its context. This sample is drawn from a study of control samples from healthy donors and cancer patients. The germline V and J ends were trimmed by 2 bases and 5 bases, with 16 bases remaining between them. The CDR3 covers 14 residues. CDR1 and CDR2 (germline): GTSNPN, SVGIG (reference sequence). Clones were read by immunoSEQ multiplex PCR, and TCRdb kept only the in-frame ones, dropping some. The table records 90,000 to 150,000 clones, 70% to 90% of them present only once. V usage is TRBV30 and J usage is TRBJ2-7; perhaps TRBD1 as D (6 bases). This receptor was identified in a man aged 45-65 years in good health. Sequencing was carried out using blood. CDR3 nucleotide sequence: TGTGCCTGGAGTACAGGGTACCCCCCCGACGAGCAGTACTTC. The encoded protein is CAWSTGYPPDEQYF.